This T cell receptor beta chain was captured in a study of T cell clonality in common variable immunodeficiency. General study points: In common variable immunodeficiency, TCR beta chains reportedly carried fewer deletions and N-nucleotide insertions. Compared with controls, CVID subjects had fewer shared TCRbeta clones.

The CDR3 is made up of 13 amino acids. Germline-derived CDR1 and CDR2 are KGHSH and LQKENI. Most patients and controls had Caucasian heritage. Regarding this clone: Its specificity is not known. A read error is possible here, since a much larger clone lies one base away. The read ends 3 residues before the CDR3 terminus; that terminus is restored from the germline J gene.

Clones were sequenced by immunoSEQ multiplex PCR, and TCRdb holds only the in-frame ones, with some missing. This sample carries roughly 58,000 clones, none of them present only once. The source material was peripheral blood mononuclear cells. The chain combines TRBV18 with TRBJ2-2; D perhaps matches TRBD2 (5 bases). This clonotype was sampled from a person between 18 and 75 years old in good health. The CDR3: CASSPPGNEKLFF. CDR3 bases read: TGTGCCAGCTCGCCTCCGGGGAATGAAAAG.